The TCR beta chain under discussion was sequenced for a study of blood T cells in healthy people across ages. This CDR3 contains 17 residues. Germline CDR1 MNHEY, CDR2 SVGAGI. V lost 4 bases to trimming and J lost 2 bases; unmatched junction nucleotides: 7. This clonotype has at least ten counts. Together with a sample-barcoded 5' primer, a J-beta primer mix was included in a second PCR lasting about 6 to 11 cycles. TCRdb re-derived calls from the 5' RACE reads in MiXCR, one entry per CDR3 protein. Found here are some 900,000 distinct CDR3 sequences, around 28% of them singletons; the top ten hold about 18%.

The specimen was blood. This chain joins TRBV6-5 and TRBJ2-1, with 11 bases identical to TRBD2. The origin of this receptor is a woman aged 80 or older in good health. CDR3 sequence reads: CASSWSRLAGPYNEQFF. The CDR3 nucleotides are TGTGCCAGCAGTTGGTCCCGACTAGCGGGGCCCTACAATGAGCAGTTCTTC.